This is a list of T cell receptor beta chains from one sample in a study of graft-versus-host responses after intestinal transplantation. Sequencing was performed with immunoSEQ multiplex PCR; in TCRdb, only in-frame clones are kept and a portion is missing. The data hold approximately 85,000 clones, with 80% to 95% observed a single time. These receptors are not linked to any known antigen. The starting material was unstimulated CD8+ T cells sorted from spleen or lymph node cells, obtained before transplant. The source is a human donor who was the organ donor for an intestinal transplant. Each CDR3 is given with its conserved first and last residue. The D gene is left open where the match is weak. Only some rows state a clone size, as once, few, many or a class for expanded clones.

CASSVSAEAFF | TGTGCCAGTTCGGTGAGTGCTGAAGCTTTCTTT | . | TRBJ1-1 | TRBV19 | once
CASSYSTGGPDYEQYF | TGTGCCAGCAGTTACTCGACGGGGGGGCCCGACTACGAGCAGTACTTC | TRBD2 | TRBJ2-7 | TRBV6-6 | .
CASRYDTEAFF | TGTGCCAGCAGATACGACACTGAAGCTTTCTTT | . | TRBJ1-1 | TRBV6-1 | .
CASSPWTGGYEQYF | TGTGCCAGTAGTCCTTGGACAGGGGGCTACGAGCAGTACTTC | TRBD1 | TRBJ2-7 | TRBV19 | few
CASSWVGSYNEQLF | TGCGCCAGCAGCTGGGTGGGCTCCTACAATGAGCAGCTCTTC | . | TRBJ2-1 | TRBV5-1 | .
CASSMVSGSEDNEQFF | TGTGCCAGCTCAATGGTTAGCGGGAGTGAGGACAATGAGCAGTTCTTC | TRBD2 | TRBJ2-1 | TRBV18 | .
CASSQEETGANVLTF | TGCGCCAGCAGCCAAGAGGAGACTGGGGCCAACGTCCTGACTTTC | . | TRBJ2-6 | TRBV4-1 | .
CASSYTSRGAVYGYTF | TGTGCCAGCAGTTACACTTCTCGCGGGGCCGTTTATGGCTACACCTTC | . | TRBJ1-2 | TRBV6-5 | .
CASSLDRGPLFYEQYF | TGTGCCAGCAGCTTGGACAGGGGTCCGCTGTTCTACGAGCAGTACTTC | TRBD1 | TRBJ2-7 | TRBV5-4 | .
CASKTNYEQYF | TGTGCCAGCAAAACGAACTACGAGCAGTACTTC | . | TRBJ2-7 | TRBV11-2 | .
CASSTPGQGAGQYF | TGTGCCAGCAGCACTCCGGGACAGGGGGCAGGGCAGTACTTC | TRBD1 | TRBJ2-7 | TRBV5-4 | .
CASSLSGAGGNIQYF | TGTGCCAGCAGCTTATCCGGGGCAGGGGGAAACATTCAGTACTTC | TRBD1 | TRBJ2-4 | TRBV7-3 | .
CASSLEVVNTGELFF | TGCGCCAGCAGCTTGGAGGTCGTAAACACCGGGGAGCTGTTTTTT | . | TRBJ2-2 | TRBV5-1 | .
CASSLGGNTEAFF | TGTGCCAGCAGCTTAGGAGGGAACACTGAAGCTTTCTTT | . | TRBJ1-1 | TRBV11-2 | .
CASSQYGLAGGYNEQFF | TGCGCCAGCAGCCAGTACGGACTAGCGGGAGGGTACAATGAGCAGTTCTTC | TRBD2 | TRBJ2-1 | TRBV4-1 | once
CASSVFRDDTGELFF | TGTGCCAGCAGCGTATTTCGGGACGACACCGGGGAGCTGTTTTTT | . | TRBJ2-2 | TRBV9 | .
CASSSLLDRENYGYTF | TGTGCCAGCAGCTCCCTTTTGGACAGAGAAAACTATGGCTACACCTTC | . | TRBJ1-2 | TRBV11-2 | .
CASSPQTGGNSPLHF | TGTGCCAGTAGTCCTCAGACAGGTGGTAATTCACCCCTCCACTTT | . | TRBJ1-6 | TRBV19 | .
CASSLASVTGELFF | TGTGCCAGCAGCTTAGCTAGCGTCACCGGGGAGCTGTTTTTT | . | TRBJ2-2 | TRBV11-3 | .
CASQGPLLLYNSPLHF | TGTGCCAGCCAAGGACCGCTACTCCTCTATAATTCACCCCTCCACTTT | . | TRBJ1-6 | TRBV2 | .
CASSLYRGPGNTIYF | TGCGCCAGCAGCTTGTACAGGGGACCGGGAAACACCATATATTTT | TRBD1 | TRBJ1-3 | TRBV5-1 | .
CASSGFVDEQFF | TGTGCCAGTAGCGGCTTTGTAGATGAGCAGTTCTTC | . | TRBJ2-1 | TRBV19 | .
CASSIQGPNGYTF | TGTGCCAGTAGTATCCAGGGGCCTAATGGCTACACCTTC | . | TRBJ1-2 | TRBV19 | .
CASSIHPRTPEDTQYF | TGTGCCAGCAGCATCCATCCGAGGACTCCCGAGGATACGCAGTATTTT | . | TRBJ2-3 | TRBV9 | .
CASSLVGTGGNYGYTF | TGTGCCAGCAGCTTAGTCGGGACAGGGGGCAACTATGGCTACACCTTC | TRBD1 | TRBJ1-2 | TRBV7-9 | .
CASSGGGYNEQFF | TGTGCCAGCAGTGGAGGGGGCTACAATGAGCAGTTCTTC | . | TRBJ2-1 | TRBV9 | .
CASSIAQRNQETQYF | TGTGCCAGTAGTATCGCCCAGAGGAACCAAGAGACCCAGTACTTC | . | TRBJ2-5 | TRBV19 | .
CASSPWGPGDEQYF | TGTGCCAGCTCCCCTTGGGGGCCTGGGGACGAGCAGTACTTC | . | TRBJ2-7 | TRBV9 | .
CASSIRVAYTEAFF | TGTGCCAGTAGTATTCGGGTTGCGTACACTGAAGCTTTCTTT | . | TRBJ1-1 | TRBV19 | .
CASSLGLAGNNEQFF | TGTGCCAGCAGCTTGGGGCTAGCGGGAAACAATGAGCAGTTCTTC | TRBD2 | TRBJ2-1 | TRBV5-4 | .
CAISESAGTDKGSQHF | TGTGCCATCAGTGAGTCGGCTGGGACCGATAAGGGGTCCCAGCATTTT | . | TRBJ1-5 | TRBV10-3 | .
CASSSGENYEQYF | TGTGCCAGCAGCTCAGGGGAGAACTACGAGCAGTACTTC | . | TRBJ2-7 | TRBV7-9 | .
CASSTNGQGRGLGYTF | TGTGCCAGCAGTACAAACGGACAGGGAAGGGGGCTTGGCTACACCTTC | TRBD1 | TRBJ1-2 | TRBV27 | .
CASSLVRGGTDTQYF | TGTGCCAGCAGCTTAGTGCGGGGGGGCACAGATACGCAGTATTTT | TRBD2 | TRBJ2-3 | TRBV11-2 | .
CASSYGGTEAFF | TGTGCCAGCAGTTACGGGGGCACTGAAGCTTTCTTT | . | TRBJ1-1 | TRBV6-5 | medium-sized
CASSLTGGHGYTF | TGTGCCAGCAGTCTCACCGGGGGGCATGGCTACACCTTC | . | TRBJ1-2 | TRBV25-1 | once
CASSPTSRQGSNSPLHF | TGTGCCAGTAGTCCGACCTCCCGACAGGGCTCCAATTCACCCCTCCACTTT | TRBD1 | TRBJ1-6 | TRBV19 | .
CAWSAPTSNEQFF | TGTGCCTGGAGTGCCCCGACTAGCAATGAGCAGTTCTTC | . | TRBJ2-1 | TRBV30 | .
CASSLDSNQPQHF | TGTGCCAGCAGCTTAGATAGCAATCAGCCCCAGCATTTT | . | TRBJ1-5 | TRBV11-3 | .
CASSGTGGLTYEQYF | TGTGCCAGCAGCGGGACAGGGGGGCTTACCTACGAGCAGTACTTC | TRBD1 | TRBJ2-7 | TRBV11-2 | .
CASSPAATGGEQYF | TGTGCCAGCAGCCCTGCGGCAACAGGGGGCGAGCAGTACTTC | TRBD1 | TRBJ2-7 | TRBV7-9 | .
CASSVEGQERSRDGYTF | TGTGCCAGCAGCGTAGAGGGACAGGAACGATCAAGGGATGGCTACACCTTC | TRBD1 | TRBJ1-2 | TRBV9 | .
CASSLVLGLETQYF | TGTGCCAGCAGCTTAGTTTTAGGGCTGGAGACCCAGTACTTC | . | TRBJ2-5 | TRBV11-2 | once
CSVEEDDGYTF | TGCAGCGTTGAAGAGGATGATGGCTACACCTTC | . | TRBJ1-2 | TRBV29-1 | once
CASRDGTVSYEQYF | TGTGCCAGCAGAGACGGGACAGTATCCTACGAGCAGTACTTC | TRBD1 | TRBJ2-7 | TRBV6-6 | once
CSVRGSSQGADTQYF | TGCAGCGTTCGGGGGAGCAGTCAAGGAGCAGATACGCAGTATTTT | . | TRBJ2-3 | TRBV29-1 | .
CASSPDDTSYEQYF | TGTGCCAGCAGCCCGGATGACACCTCCTACGAGCAGTACTTC | . | TRBJ2-7 | TRBV5-5 | .
CASSPVGDTQYF | TGTGCCAGCAGTCCCGTCGGTGATACGCAGTATTTT | . | TRBJ2-3 | TRBV28 | .
CASRVEGANEQFF | TGTGCCAGCAGGGTGGAGGGGGCCAATGAGCAGTTCTTC | . | TRBJ2-1 | TRBV7-9 | .
CASSYFPGHLYGYTF | TGTGCCAGCAGTTACTTCCCGGGACACTTATATGGCTACACCTTC | . | TRBJ1-2 | TRBV6-5 | .
CASSLAAGGPGEQYF | TGTGCCAGCAGCTTGGCCGCGGGGGGCCCGGGCGAGCAGTACTTC | TRBD2 | TRBJ2-7 | TRBV5-4 | .
CASSEGGTTSGTYEQYF | TGTGCCAGCAGTGAAGGAGGTACGACTAGCGGAACTTACGAGCAGTACTTC | TRBD2 | TRBJ2-7 | TRBV2 | .
CASSSTSAHTQYF | TGTGCCAGCAGCTCGACTAGCGCCCATACGCAGTATTTT | TRBD2 | TRBJ2-3 | TRBV7-9 | .
CASSFLRDSRRQYF | TGTGCCAGCAGTTTCCTCCGGGACAGTAGACGGCAGTACTTC | TRBD1 | TRBJ2-7 | TRBV6-6 | .
CASRGGGLGAYNEQFF | TGCGCCAGCAGGGGTGGGGGACTAGGGGCATACAATGAGCAGTTCTTC | TRBD2 | TRBJ2-1 | TRBV10-2 | once
CASSVGAGSGGDTQYF | TGTGCCAGCAGCGTAGGCGCCGGCTCAGGGGGAGATACGCAGTATTTT | TRBD1 | TRBJ2-3 | TRBV9 | .
CSVPTGDALGYTF | TGCAGCGTGCCTACAGGGGACGCGTTGGGCTACACCTTC | TRBD1 | TRBJ1-2 | TRBV29-1 | .
CAWSLLDYNEQFF | TGTGCCTGGAGTTTACTAGATTACAATGAGCAGTTCTTC | . | TRBJ2-1 | TRBV30 | .
CASSSKSGSLYEQYF | TGTGCCAGCAGCTCAAAAAGCGGGAGTCTTTACGAGCAGTACTTC | TRBD2 | TRBJ2-7 | TRBV13 | .
CASTQGVFNEQFF | TGTGCCAGTACCCAGGGGGTGTTCAATGAGCAGTTCTTC | TRBD1 | TRBJ2-1 | TRBV19 | .